This TCR beta chain was observed in a study of blood T cell repertoires in COVID-19. V dropped 5 bases and J dropped 8; count of bases not matched to a gene: 13. Germline lookup yields CDR1 SGHTA and CDR2 FQGTGA. The CDR3 consists of 15 residues. Measured with immunoSEQ multiplex PCR; TCRdb has only the in-frame clones, and not every one. The profile shows approximately 240,000 clones, 70% to 90% of them singletons. The specimen was peripheral blood. This sequence was found in a woman in her thirties or forties who had recovered from COVID-19. This chain connects TRBV7-3 to TRBJ1-2; 8 bases map to TRBD1. CDR3 sequence (DNA): TGTGCCAGCAGCGCGACAGGGGAGTCCCTCTTAGGCTACACCTTC. As protein: CASSATGESLLGYTF.